Following are 25 T cell receptor beta chains from one sample sequenced in a study of post-analysis software for immune sequencing data. cDNA libraries of TCR beta carried unique molecular identifiers. TCRdb reprocessed the PCR reads via MiXCR and lists one record per CDR3 protein. The table has 180,000 or so distinct CDR3 sequences, about 30% seen once. Their specific antigens are unknown. Study outcomes and limitations: Relative to controls, patients had 4 or 5 TRBV segments at higher frequency, with TRBV5-6, TRBV5-1 and TRBV20-1 among these.

Sequenced input: blood. The receptor source for this set is a girl aged 2-17 years with multiple sclerosis.

This clonotype was counted at least ten times. The V and J genes are TRBV10-3 and TRBJ1-2; no reliable D call. V was clipped by 0 bases and J by 6 bases, with 5 bases between them. Germline loops: CDR1 ENHRY, CDR2 SYGVKD. The length of the CDR3 is 12 residues. The CDR3 bases are TGTGCCATCAGTGAGTCTGGGGATGGCTACACCTTC. Its protein product is CAISESGDGYTF.

The chain combines TRBV11-2 with TRBJ1-1; 7 nucleotides match TRBD1. J lost 1 base, V lost 5 bases, and 4 bases had no gene match. Germline CDR1 SGHAT, CDR2 FQNNGV. The CDR3 consists of 14 residues. The CDR3 nucleotides read TGTGCCAGCAGCCAGAGGGACAGGAACACTGAAGCTTTCTTT. Protein: CASSQRDRNTEAFF.

This clonotype was observed at least ten times. The chain uses TRBV20-1 and TRBJ2-3, with TRBD2 as a possible D gene (6 bases). The V end was cut by 3 bases, the J end by 6 bases, with 13 bases between. Germline CDR1 DFQATT, CDR2 SNEGSKA (reference sequence). CDR3 length: 13 amino acids. The CDR3 coding sequence is TGCAGTGCTAGGAGGGGAGGCGGCGATACGCAGTATTTT. The encoded protein is CSARRGGGDTQYF.

The chain has TRBV4-1 and TRBJ1-1; TRBD1 agrees at 7 bases. The CDR3 spans 15 residues. The germline CDR1 and CDR2 sequences are MGHRA and YSYEKL. V was pared by 0 bases and J by 4 bases, with 5 bases of the junction left unmatched. The CDR3 nucleotides are TGCGCCAGCAGCCAAGACCCTCCAGGGGGCACTGAAGCTTTCTTT. Amino acid sequence: CASSQDPPGGTEAFF.

This clonotype was observed at least ten times. V usage is TRBV7-9 and J usage is TRBJ2-7; D unresolved. Germline loops: CDR1 SEHNR, CDR2 FQNEAQ (reference sequence). The CDR3 runs to 14 residues. Trimming pared 2 bases from V and 0 bases from J, leaving 8 bases between. The CDR3 bases are TGTGCCAGCAGCTTATTTCGACCCTCCTACGAGCAGTACTTC. It yields the protein CASSLFRPSYEQYF.

V is TRBV7-9 and J is TRBJ2-1; D uncertain. CDR1 and CDR2 from the germline V gene are SEHNR and FQNEAQ (reference sequence). V lost 5 bases to trimming and J lost 12 bases, with 17 bases between them. The CDR3 has 13 amino acids. The CDR3 spells CASSPLLEIMQFF. Written as DNA, the CDR3 is TGTGCCAGCAGCCCTCTACTGGAAATCATGCAGTTCTTC.

This chain joins TRBV7-2 and TRBJ2-7, with TRBD2 matching over 13 bases. In germline, CDR1 is SGHTA, CDR2 FQGNSA. The CDR3 is made up of 17 amino acids. The V gene end was trimmed by 1 base and the J gene end by 2 bases; junction bases not matched to a gene: 5. CDR3: CASSLGTSGSFAYEQYF. The CDR3 region has the DNA TGTGCCAGCAGCTTAGGGACTAGCGGGAGTTTCGCCTACGAGCAGTACTTC.

This clonotype has at least ten counts. The chain has TRBV14 and TRBJ2-7; 9 bases agree with TRBD1. V shed 3 bases, J shed 5 bases, and the junction held 8 bases outside the gene matches. Looked up from germline, CDR1 is SGHDN and CDR2 is FVKESK. The CDR3 is made up of 15 amino acids. CDR3 protein: CASSHGTGTTNEQYF. CDR3 DNA: TGTGCCAGCAGCCATGGGACAGGGACCACTAACGAGCAGTACTTC.

Many counts were recorded for this clonotype. The V call is TRBV4-1, the J call TRBJ2-1; D might be TRBD2 (5 bases). Germline V CDR1 and CDR2: MGHRA, YSYEKL. Trimming left V 1 base short and J 7 bases short, with 14 bases between. The CDR3 runs 15 residues. CDR3 sequence reads: CASSQVGTSPNEQFF. The CDR3 DNA sequence: TGCGCCAGCAGCCAAGTCGGAACTAGTCCGAATGAGCAGTTCTTC.

CDR3 coding DNA: TGCGCCAGCAGCCTCCGTAGGGACCTGGGGACTGAAGCTTTCTTT. Its protein is CASSLRRDLGTEAFF. The chain employs TRBV5-1 and TRBJ1-1, with D possibly being TRBD1 (5 bases). Per germline, CDR1 SGHRS and CDR2 YFSETQ. The germline V and J ends were trimmed by 4 bases and 5 bases, with 18 bases remaining between them. This CDR3 has 15 residues.

This clonotype was counted a single time. A much larger clone is a single base away; this may be a read error. V and J are TRBV5-5 and TRBJ2-7, with D possibly TRBD2 on 6 matching bases. Per germline, CDR1 SGHKS and CDR2 YYEKEE (reference sequence). The CDR3 totals 14 residues. DNA of the CDR3: TGTGCCGGCAGCTACGGGGGTCTAACCTACGAGCAGTACTTC. This sequence encodes CAGSYGGLTYEQYF.

The sample holds a few counts of this clonotype. The chain joins TRBV6-1 to TRBJ1-1, with D perhaps matching TRBD1 (5 bases). Trimming took 6 bases from V and 1 from J, leaving 15 bases between them. The CDR3 spans 15 residues. CDR1 and CDR2 from the germline V gene are MNHNS and SASEGT. Here the CDR3 reads CASSPRWDQNTEAFF. CDR3 bases: TGTGCCAGCAGCCCCCGGTGGGACCAGAACACTGAAGCTTTCTTT.

The chain joins TRBV7-2 to TRBJ2-3; TRBD1 aligns across 10 bases. Germline CDR1 reads SGHTA; CDR2 reads FQGNSA. This CDR3 is built from 15 residues. The V gene end was trimmed by 8 bases and the J gene end by 5 bases; junction bases not matched to a gene: 10. CDR3: CASDPGQGLGDTQYF. DNA for the CDR3: TGTGCCAGCGATCCGGGACAGGGGCTGGGAGATACGCAGTATTTT. Drawing the rest from reference TRBV7-2 and TRBJ2-3, the complete variable domain is GAGVSQSPSNKVTEKGKDVELRCDPISGHTALYWYRQSLGQGLEFLIYFQGNSAPDKSGLPSDRFSAERTGGSVSTLTIQRTQQEDSAVYLCASDPGQGLGDTQYFGPGTRLTVL.

The V gene is TRBV6-5, the J gene TRBJ2-5; no clear D gene. V was pared by 6 bases and J by 5 bases, with 19 bases between. The CDR3 is 15 residues long. Germline V gene lookup returns CDR1 MNHEY and CDR2 SVGAGI. CDR3 loop: CASSARRQSWETQYF. The CDR3 nucleotides read TGTGCCAGCAGCGCTCGGCGGCAGTCTTGGGAGACCCAGTACTTC.

This clonotype has just a few counts. One end of the junction does not line up with germline, which may come from a read error. The genes are TRBV7-9 and TRBJ2-1; D not resolved. Looked up from germline, CDR1 is SEHNR and CDR2 is FQNEAQ (reference sequence). This CDR3 is built from 13 residues. CDR3 amino acids: CSSSFPPYNEQFF. CDR3 sequence (DNA): TGTTCCAGCAGCTTCCCTCCGTACAATGAGCAGTTCTTC. The variable domain in full, completed from reference TRBV7-9 and TRBJ2-1, reads DTGVSQNPRHKITKRGQNVTFRCDPISEHNRLYWYRQTLGQGPEFLTYFQNEAQLEKSRLLSDRFSAERPKGSFSTLEIQRTEQGDSAMYLCSSSFPPYNEQFFGPGTRLTVL.

Concerning this clonotype itself: This clone may be a read error of a much larger clone one base away. The V and J genes are TRBV5-6 and TRBJ2-6, with a weak D call TRBD1 (5 bases). This CDR3 spans 16 amino acids. In germline, CDR1 is SGHDT, CDR2 YYEEEE. The CDR3 is CASSSRAGSGANVPTF. As DNA, the CDR3 is TGTGCCAGCAGCTCTCGGGCTGGCTCTGGGGCCAACGTCCCGACTTTC.

This clonotype came up a few times. The chain recombines TRBV6-6 with TRBJ2-2, with TRBD1 as a possible D gene (6 bases). The V end was cut by 7 bases, the J end by 10 bases, with 22 bases between. From germline, CDR1 is MNHNY and CDR2 SVGAGI (reference sequence). The CDR3 runs 15 residues. The chain's CDR3 is CASTNRLRQEEELFF. Here the CDR3 DNA reads TGTGCCAGCACCAACCGCTTGAGACAGGAGGAGGAGCTGTTTTTT.

V usage is TRBV5-1 and J usage is TRBJ2-3; 9 nucleotides align to TRBD2. V dropped 1 base and J dropped 8; count of bases not matched to a gene: 14. The CDR3 loop spans 17 amino acids. CDR1 SGHRS and CDR2 YFSETQ come from the germline V gene. The CDR3 DNA sequence: TGCGCCAGCAGCTTGACCCTACCGGGACTAGCTGGAGGTACGCAGTATTTT. Translation gives CASSLTLPGLAGGTQYF. The variable domain in full, completed from reference TRBV5-1 and TRBJ2-3, reads KAGVTQTPRYLIKTRGQQVTLSCSPISGHRSVSWYQQTPGQGLQFLFEYFSETQRNKGNFPGRFSGRQFSNSRSEMNVSTLELGDSALYLCASSLTLPGLAGGTQYFGPGTRLTVL.

This clonotype occurred many times. The chain carries TRBV28 and TRBJ2-7; D is unclear. The germline V gene encodes CDR1 MDHEN and CDR2 SYDVKM. With 5 bases removed from V and 0 bases from J, the gap between germline ends came to 14 bases. The length of the CDR3 is 15 residues. CDR3 DNA: TGTGCCAGCAGTAATCCCGTGCGGACCTCCTACGAGCAGTACTTC. It codes for CASSNPVRTSYEQYF.

This clonotype has a handful of counts. The genes are TRBV6-6 and TRBJ1-1, with no clear D. Germline V gene data show CDR1 as MNHNY and CDR2 as SVGAGI (reference sequence). V was cut by 2 bases and J by 1 base, with 8 bases left in between. There are 14 residues in the CDR3. The CDR3 sequence is CASSYGRKNTEAFF. The CDR3 region has the DNA TGTGCCAGCAGTTACGGCAGAAAGAACACTGAAGCTTTCTTT.

The chain uses TRBV6-6 and TRBJ2-1; 8 positions agree with TRBD2. The J segment lost 3 bases and the V segment lost 0 bases, leaving 4 bases of the junction unmatched. The length of the CDR3 is 16 residues. Germline V gives CDR1 MNHNY, CDR2 SVGAGI (reference sequence). The CDR3 coding sequence is TGTGCCAGCAGTTACTCGAAGCTAGCGGGCTACAATGAGCAGTTCTTC. It yields the protein CASSYSKLAGYNEQFF.

This clonotype was detected many times. The chain joins TRBV4-2 to TRBJ2-1; 9 positions match TRBD2. This CDR3 contains 15 residues. V was clipped by 10 bases and J by 9 bases; unmatched bases: 16. The germline V gene has CDR1 LGHNA and CDR2 YNFKEQ. DNA for the CDR3: TGTGCCACCCAGGGCGGGGGGGCCGGCTTCGGTGAGCAGTTCTTC. It yields the protein CATQGGGAGFGEQFF.

The sample holds many counts of this clonotype. The chain couples TRBV29-1 to TRBJ1-1; no firm D call. Germline CDR1 and CDR2: SQVTM and ANQGSEA. V lost 1 base and J 3 bases, leaving 12 bases between the germline ends. CDR3 length: 14 residues. CDR3 amino acids: CSVEVRGVDTEAFF. CDR3 nucleotides: TGCAGCGTTGAAGTTCGCGGGGTGGACACTGAAGCTTTCTTT. Based on the CDR3 plus reference TRBV29-1 and TRBJ1-1, the full variable domain is SAVISQKPSRDICQRGTSLTIQCQVDSQVTMMFWYRQQPGQSLTLIATANQGSEATYESGFVIDKFPISRPNLTFSTLTVSNMSPEDSSIYLCSVEVRGVDTEAFFGQGTRLTVV.

The rearrangement links TRBV5-1 to TRBJ1-4; the D gene is possibly TRBD1 (5 bases). This CDR3 has 15 amino acids. Germline values: CDR1 SGHRS, CDR2 YFSETQ. Deletions cut 4 bases from V and 3 bases from J, with 13 bases between. The CDR3: CASSRKKGANEKLFF. In nucleotides, the CDR3 is TGCGCCAGCAGCAGAAAGAAAGGGGCTAATGAAAAACTGTTTTTT.

This clonotype was recorded many times. The chain combines TRBV25-1 with TRBJ2-1; 7 bases line up with TRBD2. CDR3 length: 14 residues. With V trimmed by 5 bases and J by 8 bases, 9 bases remained unmatched. Germline V gene lookup returns CDR1 MGHDK and CDR2 SYGVNS. In DNA form, the CDR3 reads TGTGCCAGCAGTCAGCGGGGAACCTCCCATGAGCAGTTCTTC. Translated: CASSQRGTSHEQFF.